This is a list of T cell receptor beta chains from one sample in a study of T cells after yellow fever vaccination. In TCRdb, the 5' RACE reads were re-called with MiXCR into one record per CDR3 protein. Found here are 150,000 to 200,000 distinct CDR3 sequences, roughly 9.6% of them singletons; the top ten hold 35% to 40%. The material sequenced was CD8+ T cells sorted from PBMCs, taken 15 days after the yellow fever booster vaccination. All receptors derive from a man younger than 35 who received the YFV17D yellow fever vaccine. The CDR3 runs from the conserved cysteine through the conserved F or W. A D gene is named only where the DNA matches it firmly. A clone size is listed for some rows: how often the clone was seen (once, few, many), or a class if it is expanded.

d_gene: NA; v_gene: TRBV19; abundance: NA; j_gene: TRBJ2-7; CDR3aa: CASSLRDGYYEQYF; CDR3nt: TGTGCCAGTAGTCTCCGGGACGGTTACTACGAGCAGTACTTC
d_gene: TRBD1; v_gene: TRBV19; abundance: few; j_gene: TRBJ1-1; CDR3aa: CASRTTGYTEAFF; CDR3nt: TGTGCCAGTAGAACGACAGGGTACACTGAAGCTTTCTTT
d_gene: TRBD2; v_gene: TRBV7-6; abundance: few; j_gene: TRBJ2-7; CDR3aa: CASSDPSGPTYEQYF; CDR3nt: TGTGCCAGCAGCGATCCTAGCGGTCCTACCTACGAGCAGTACTTC
d_gene: NA; v_gene: TRBV11-2; abundance: many; j_gene: TRBJ2-1; CDR3aa: CASSLVSSSYNEQFF; CDR3nt: TGTGCCAGCAGCTTAGTGTCTAGCTCCTACAATGAGCAGTTCTTC
d_gene: NA; v_gene: TRBV29-1; abundance: NA; j_gene: TRBJ1-3; CDR3aa: CSVDDDPGNTIYF; CDR3nt: TGCAGCGTTGACGACGACCCTGGAAACACCATATATTTT
d_gene: NA; v_gene: TRBV29-1; abundance: few; j_gene: TRBJ2-7; CDR3aa: CSVVTGAYEQYF; CDR3nt: TGCAGCGTTGTGACCGGAGCCTACGAGCAGTACTTC
d_gene: NA; v_gene: TRBV7-9; abundance: NA; j_gene: TRBJ1-1; CDR3aa: CASNLLTGTNTEAFF; CDR3nt: TGTGCCAGCAACCTCCTGACGGGTACAAACACTGAAGCTTTCTTT
d_gene: TRBD1; v_gene: TRBV15; abundance: NA; j_gene: TRBJ1-2; CDR3aa: CATSRATGEGYTF; CDR3nt: TGTGCCACCAGCAGAGCGACAGGGGAGGGCTACACCTTC
d_gene: NA; v_gene: TRBV5-1; abundance: few; j_gene: TRBJ2-5; CDR3aa: CASMDLRGTQYF; CDR3nt: TGCGCCAGCATGGACCTCCGCGGGACCCAGTACTTC
d_gene: NA; v_gene: TRBV7-9; abundance: few; j_gene: TRBJ2-1; CDR3aa: CASSLVGLDYNEQFF; CDR3nt: TGTGCCAGCAGCTTAGTGGGTCTGGACTACAATGAGCAGTTCTTC
d_gene: NA; v_gene: TRBV6-5; abundance: NA; j_gene: TRBJ2-3; CDR3aa: CASSPSESTDTQYF; CDR3nt: TGTGCCAGCAGCCCAAGCGAAAGCACAGATACGCAGTATTTT
d_gene: NA; v_gene: TRBV7-6; abundance: NA; j_gene: TRBJ2-3; CDR3aa: CASSLVSDGAFTDTQYF; CDR3nt: TGTGCCAGCAGCTTAGTCTCGGACGGCGCCTTCACAGATACGCAGTATTTT
d_gene: NA; v_gene: TRBV7-6; abundance: few; j_gene: TRBJ1-4; CDR3aa: CASSLPDKGVKLFF; CDR3nt: TGTGCCAGCAGCCTACCAGACAAAGGTGTAAAACTGTTTTTT
d_gene: NA; v_gene: TRBV7-9; abundance: few; j_gene: TRBJ2-3; CDR3aa: CASSLGRTSTDTQYF; CDR3nt: TGTGCCAGCAGCTTGGGACGTACTAGCACAGATACGCAGTATTTT
d_gene: NA; v_gene: TRBV7-2; abundance: many; j_gene: TRBJ1-2; CDR3aa: CASSLGWYGVQGYTF; CDR3nt: TGTGCCAGCAGCTTAGGGTGGTACGGGGTTCAGGGCTACACCTTC
d_gene: NA; v_gene: TRBV12-3/TRBV12-4; abundance: NA; j_gene: TRBJ2-7; CDR3aa: CASSLSGTYEQYF; CDR3nt: TGTGCCAGCAGTTTGTCCGGGACCTACGAGCAGTACTTC
d_gene: NA; v_gene: TRBV4-3; abundance: few; j_gene: TRBJ1-4; CDR3aa: CASSQVAGSPEKLFF; CDR3nt: TGCGCCAGCAGCCAAGTCGCAGGGTCGCCTGAAAAACTGTTTTTT
d_gene: TRBD1; v_gene: TRBV5-6; abundance: few; j_gene: TRBJ1-2; CDR3aa: CASSFGTGGTDTF; CDR3nt: TGTGCCAGCAGCTTCGGGACAGGGGGCACTGACACCTTC
d_gene: NA; v_gene: TRBV4-1; abundance: NA; j_gene: TRBJ2-5; CDR3aa: CASSQGYQPGETQYF; CDR3nt: TGCGCCAGCAGCCAAGGATACCAGCCTGGTGAGACCCAGTACTTC
d_gene: NA; v_gene: TRBV7-9; abundance: many; j_gene: TRBJ1-3; CDR3aa: CASSQILPSGNTIYF; CDR3nt: TGTGCCAGCAGCCAGATCCTGCCCTCTGGAAACACCATATATTTT
d_gene: NA; v_gene: TRBV19; abundance: NA; j_gene: TRBJ1-5; CDR3aa: CASSNPSINQPQHF; CDR3nt: TGTGCCAGTAGTAACCCCTCCATCAATCAGCCCCAGCATTTT
d_gene: NA; v_gene: TRBV7-2; abundance: NA; j_gene: TRBJ2-7; CDR3aa: CASSGDDGPFEQYF; CDR3nt: TGTGCCAGCAGCGGGGACGACGGCCCCTTTGAGCAGTACTTC
d_gene: NA; v_gene: TRBV4-1; abundance: few; j_gene: TRBJ2-1; CDR3aa: CASSQGAGAGEQFF; CDR3nt: TGCGCCAGCAGCCAAGGGGCGGGGGCAGGTGAGCAGTTCTTC
d_gene: TRBD2; v_gene: TRBV6-2/TRBV6-3; abundance: NA; j_gene: TRBJ2-3; CDR3aa: CASSYPGGTSTDTQYF; CDR3nt: TGTGCCAGCAGTTATCCGGGGGGTACTAGCACAGATACGCAGTATTTT
d_gene: TRBD2; v_gene: TRBV7-9; abundance: few; j_gene: TRBJ2-1; CDR3aa: CASSFPSGGTPSYNEQFF; CDR3nt: TGTGCCAGCAGCTTCCCTAGCGGGGGGACCCCCTCTTACAATGAGCAGTTCTTC
d_gene: NA; v_gene: TRBV19; abundance: NA; j_gene: TRBJ2-5; CDR3aa: CASRIPGGTQYF; CDR3nt: TGTGCCAGTAGGATTCCCGGGGGGACCCAGTACTTC
d_gene: NA; v_gene: TRBV23-1; abundance: many; j_gene: TRBJ2-5; CDR3aa: CAVRKTGEETQYF; CDR3nt: TGCGCCGTCAGAAAGACAGGAGAAGAGACCCAGTACTTC
d_gene: TRBD2; v_gene: TRBV7-8; abundance: NA; j_gene: TRBJ2-5; CDR3aa: CASSLGGLAGDGTQYF; CDR3nt: TGTGCCAGCAGCTTAGGGGGGCTAGCGGGGGATGGGACCCAGTACTTC
d_gene: TRBD1; v_gene: TRBV2; abundance: NA; j_gene: TRBJ1-2; CDR3aa: CASSRVLTGGNGYTF; CDR3nt: TGTGCCAGCAGTCGGGTCCTCACAGGGGGCAACGGCTACACCTTC
d_gene: TRBD1; v_gene: TRBV23-1; abundance: NA; j_gene: TRBJ1-4; CDR3aa: CASSHNGQGDGEKLFF; CDR3nt: TGCGCCAGCAGTCATAACGGACAGGGTGATGGAGAAAAACTGTTTTTT
d_gene: TRBD2; v_gene: TRBV6-6; abundance: NA; j_gene: TRBJ2-3; CDR3aa: CASTLANTDTQYF; CDR3nt: TGTGCCAGTACACTAGCGAACACAGATACGCAGTATTTT
d_gene: NA; v_gene: TRBV12-3/TRBV12-4; abundance: NA; j_gene: TRBJ2-1; CDR3aa: CASSPGQNNEQFF; CDR3nt: TGTGCCAGCAGTCCTGGACAGAACAATGAGCAGTTCTTC
d_gene: NA; v_gene: TRBV12-3/TRBV12-4; abundance: NA; j_gene: TRBJ2-1; CDR3aa: CASSLREYEQFF; CDR3nt: TGTGCCAGCAGTTTACGGGAGTATGAGCAGTTCTTC
d_gene: NA; v_gene: TRBV5-1; abundance: many; j_gene: TRBJ1-2; CDR3aa: CASRINSKYGYTF; CDR3nt: TGCGCCAGCAGGATCAACAGCAAATATGGCTACACCTTC
d_gene: NA; v_gene: TRBV4-2; abundance: many; j_gene: TRBJ2-2; CDR3aa: CASSQDDSLPGELFF; CDR3nt: TGTGCCAGCAGCCAAGACGACTCCTTGCCCGGGGAGCTGTTTTTT
d_gene: TRBD2; v_gene: TRBV4-1; abundance: NA; j_gene: TRBJ2-1; CDR3aa: CASSQDFPSGYNEQFF; CDR3nt: TGCGCCAGCAGCCAAGATTTTCCTAGCGGGTACAATGAGCAGTTCTTC
d_gene: NA; v_gene: TRBV5-1; abundance: few; j_gene: TRBJ1-1; CDR3aa: CASSLERGMNTEAFF; CDR3nt: TGCGCCAGCAGCTTGGAGCGGGGGATGAACACTGAAGCTTTCTTT